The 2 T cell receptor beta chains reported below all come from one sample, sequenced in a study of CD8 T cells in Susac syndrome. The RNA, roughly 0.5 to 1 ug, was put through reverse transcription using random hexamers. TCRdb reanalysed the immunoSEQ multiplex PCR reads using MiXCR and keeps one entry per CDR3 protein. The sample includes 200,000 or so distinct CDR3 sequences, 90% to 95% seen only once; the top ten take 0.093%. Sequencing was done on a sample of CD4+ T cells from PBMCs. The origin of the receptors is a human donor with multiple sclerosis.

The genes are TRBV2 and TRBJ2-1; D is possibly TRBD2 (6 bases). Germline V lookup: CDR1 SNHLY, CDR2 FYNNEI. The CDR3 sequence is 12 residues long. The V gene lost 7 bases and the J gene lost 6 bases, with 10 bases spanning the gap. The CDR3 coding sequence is TGTGCCAGCACGGGAGCGGGCAATGAGCAGTTCTTC. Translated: CASTGAGNEQFF.

The CDR3 coding sequence is TGTGCCAGCAGTGAAGAGGGCCTCCGAGCTTTCTTT. Amino acid sequence: CASSEEGLRAFF. The chain has TRBV2 and TRBJ1-1; D unresolved. V shed 1 base and J shed 10 bases, with 10 bases lying between them. Germline lookup yields CDR1 SNHLY and CDR2 FYNNEI. The CDR3 spans 12 residues.